This TCR beta chain was sequenced for a study of post-analysis software for immune sequencing data. General study findings and limits: A handful of TRBV segments, including TRBV5-6, TRBV5-1 and TRBV20-1, were more frequent in patients than controls.

A few counts support this clonotype. What it binds is not known. Prepared TCR beta cDNA libraries contained unique molecular identifiers. Each batch of roughly 0.95 to 10 million T cells produced roughly 500,000 cDNA molecules. TCRdb used MiXCR to reprocess the PCR reads, holding one entry per CDR3 protein. The data hold about 200,000 distinct CDR3 sequences, with 29% observed a single time. The CDR3 runs 15 residues. CDR1 and CDR2 from the germline V gene are SGHVS and FQNEAQ. J lost 8 bases, V lost 3 bases, and 7 bases had no gene match. The TCR comes from a girl between 2 and 17 years old with multiple sclerosis. Sequences were obtained from blood. This rearrangement joins TRBV7-8 to TRBJ1-4; 9 bases map to TRBD1. This CDR3 is CASSFSGTGREKLFF. The CDR3 DNA reads as TGTGCCAGCAGCTTTTCCGGGACAGGGCGCGAAAAACTGTTTTTT.